This TCR beta chain was captured in a study of T cell responses to AZD1222 COVID-19 vaccine. Points from the study as a whole: Scientists sampled the repertoires only once the peak T cell response had passed.

The method was immunoSEQ multiplex PCR; TCRdb's version includes in-frame clones alone and lacks a portion of them. Of 79,000 or so clones in the sample, about 74% were seen once. Turning to this clone: Its antigen is currently unknown.

The specimen was peripheral blood, collected 28 days after the second dose of the MenACWY control vaccine. This clonotype was obtained from an adult who received the MenACWY meningococcal vaccine as a control.

The CDR3 spells CASSFLPTMYGYTF. The CDR3 DNA follows: TGTGCCAGTAGTTTCTTACCCACTATGTATGGCTACACCTTC. The genes are TRBV19 and TRBJ1-2; D gene unclear. The CDR3 consists of 14 residues. Trimming left V 5 bases short and J 5 bases short, with 15 bases between. Germline CDR1 and CDR2: LNHDA and SQIVND (reference sequence).